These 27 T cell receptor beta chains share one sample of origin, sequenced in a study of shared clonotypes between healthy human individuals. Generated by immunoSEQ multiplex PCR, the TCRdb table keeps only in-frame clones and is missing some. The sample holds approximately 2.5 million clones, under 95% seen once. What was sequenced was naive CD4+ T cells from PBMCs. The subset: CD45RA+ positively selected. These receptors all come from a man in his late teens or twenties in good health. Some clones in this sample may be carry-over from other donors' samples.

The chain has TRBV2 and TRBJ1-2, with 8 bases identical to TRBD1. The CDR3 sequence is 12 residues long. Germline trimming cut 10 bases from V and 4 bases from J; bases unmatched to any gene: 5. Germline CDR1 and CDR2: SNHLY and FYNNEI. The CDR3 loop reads CATDRGGYGYTF. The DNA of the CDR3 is TGTGCCACCGACAGGGGTGGCTATGGCTACACCTTC.

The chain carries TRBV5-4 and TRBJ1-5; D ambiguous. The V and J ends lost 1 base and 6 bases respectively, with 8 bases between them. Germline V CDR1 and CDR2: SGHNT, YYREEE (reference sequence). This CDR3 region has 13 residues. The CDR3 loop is CASSLNSGQPQHF. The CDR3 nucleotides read TGTGCCAGCAGCTTGAACAGTGGTCAGCCCCAGCATTTT.

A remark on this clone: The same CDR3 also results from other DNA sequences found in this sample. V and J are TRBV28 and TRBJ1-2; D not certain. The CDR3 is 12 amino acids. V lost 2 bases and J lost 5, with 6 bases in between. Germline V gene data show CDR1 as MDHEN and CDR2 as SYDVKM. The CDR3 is CASSLNRYGYTF. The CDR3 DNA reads TGTGCCAGCAGTTTAAACCGATATGGCTACACCTTC.

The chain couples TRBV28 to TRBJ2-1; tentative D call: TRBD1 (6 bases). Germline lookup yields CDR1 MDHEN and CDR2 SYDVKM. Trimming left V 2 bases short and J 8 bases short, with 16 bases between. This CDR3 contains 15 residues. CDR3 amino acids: CASSLIRGSWDEQFF. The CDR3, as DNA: TGTGCCAGCAGTTTAATCAGGGGATCATGGGATGAGCAGTTCTTC.

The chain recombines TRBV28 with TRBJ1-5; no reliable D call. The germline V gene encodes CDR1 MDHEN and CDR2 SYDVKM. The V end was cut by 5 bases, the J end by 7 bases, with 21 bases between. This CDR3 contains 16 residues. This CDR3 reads CASSHLGRSSGQPQHF. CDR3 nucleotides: TGTGCCAGCAGTCACCTAGGGCGCTCCTCCGGGCAGCCCCAGCATTTT.

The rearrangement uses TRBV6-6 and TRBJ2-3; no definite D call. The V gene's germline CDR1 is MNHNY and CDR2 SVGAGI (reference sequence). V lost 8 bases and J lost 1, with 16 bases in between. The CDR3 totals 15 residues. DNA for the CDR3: TGTGCCAGCCGCGAATGGGTTTTAGGCACAGATACGCAGTATTTT. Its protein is CASREWVLGTDTQYF.

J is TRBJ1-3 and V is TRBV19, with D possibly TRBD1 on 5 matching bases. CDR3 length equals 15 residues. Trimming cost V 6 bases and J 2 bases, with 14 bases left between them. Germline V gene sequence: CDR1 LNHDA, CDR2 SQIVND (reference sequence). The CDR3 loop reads CASSIRGLAGNTIYF. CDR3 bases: TGTGCCAGTAGCATCCGGGGGTTGGCTGGAAACACCATATATTTT.

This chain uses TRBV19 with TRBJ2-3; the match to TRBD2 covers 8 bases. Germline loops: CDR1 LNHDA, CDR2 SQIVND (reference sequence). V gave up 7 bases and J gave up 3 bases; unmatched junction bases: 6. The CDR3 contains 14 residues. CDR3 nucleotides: TGTGCCAGTAATTTCGCGGGAGGAACAGATACGCAGTATTTT. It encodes CASNFAGGTDTQYF.

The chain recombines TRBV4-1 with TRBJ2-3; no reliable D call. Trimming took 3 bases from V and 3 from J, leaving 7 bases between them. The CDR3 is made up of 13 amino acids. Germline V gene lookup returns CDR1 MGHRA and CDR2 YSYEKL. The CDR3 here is CASSQAETDTQYF. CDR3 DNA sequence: TGCGCCAGCAGCCAGGCGGAAACAGATACGCAGTATTTT.

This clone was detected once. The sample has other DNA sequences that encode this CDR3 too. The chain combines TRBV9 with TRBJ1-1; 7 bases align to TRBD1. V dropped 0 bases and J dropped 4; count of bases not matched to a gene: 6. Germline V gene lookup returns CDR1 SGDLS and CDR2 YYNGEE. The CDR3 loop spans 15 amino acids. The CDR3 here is CASSVGGRGGTEAFF. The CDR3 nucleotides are TGTGCCAGCAGCGTAGGAGGCAGGGGGGGCACTGAAGCTTTCTTT.

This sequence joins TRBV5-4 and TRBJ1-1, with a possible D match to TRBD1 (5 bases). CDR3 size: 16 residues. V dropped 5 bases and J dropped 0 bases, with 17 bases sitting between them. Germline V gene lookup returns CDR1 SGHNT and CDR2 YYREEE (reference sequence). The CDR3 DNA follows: TGTGCCAGCAGGCCTGGCGGGGGAGAAATGAACACTGAAGCTTTCTTT. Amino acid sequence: CASRPGGGEMNTEAFF. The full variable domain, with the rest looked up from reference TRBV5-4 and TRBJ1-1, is ETGVTQSPTHLIKTRGQQVTLRCSSQSGHNTVSWYQQALGQGPQFIFQYYREEENGRGNFPPRFSGLQFPNYSSELNVNALELDDSALYLCASRPGGGEMNTEAFFGQGTRLTVV.

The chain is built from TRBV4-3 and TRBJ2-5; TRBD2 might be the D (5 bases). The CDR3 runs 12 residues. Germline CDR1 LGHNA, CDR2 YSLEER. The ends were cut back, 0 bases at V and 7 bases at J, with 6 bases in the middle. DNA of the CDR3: TGCGCCAGCAGCCAAGATCGGGGGACCCAGTACTTC. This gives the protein CASSQDRGTQYF.

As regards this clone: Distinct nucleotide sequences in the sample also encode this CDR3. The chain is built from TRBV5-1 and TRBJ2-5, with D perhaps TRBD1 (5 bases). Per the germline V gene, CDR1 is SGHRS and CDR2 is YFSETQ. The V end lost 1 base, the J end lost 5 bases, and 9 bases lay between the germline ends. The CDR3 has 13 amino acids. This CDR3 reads CASSLQGSETQYF. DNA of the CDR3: TGCGCCAGCAGCTTGCAGGGTTCGGAGACCCAGTACTTC.

The CDR3 loop reads CASTKGWGSRGTEAFF. DNA for the CDR3: TGTGCCAGCACCAAGGGGTGGGGGTCCCGGGGCACTGAAGCTTTCTTT. The chain links TRBV2 to TRBJ1-1, with D maybe TRBD1 (5 bases). Germline CDR1 SNHLY, CDR2 FYNNEI. Trimming left V 7 bases short and J 4 bases short, with 22 bases between. This CDR3 has 16 amino acids.

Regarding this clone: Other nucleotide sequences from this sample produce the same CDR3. The CDR3 bases are TGTGCCAGCAGCTTGTCGGGAGATACGCAGTATTTT. Residues: CASSLSGDTQYF. The chain recombines TRBV7-9 with TRBJ2-3; D call uncertain. Between the trimmed V and J ends, which lost 3 bases and 5 bases, there was a span of 6 bases. Germline V CDR1 and CDR2: SEHNR, FQNEAQ (reference sequence). The CDR3 spans 12 residues.

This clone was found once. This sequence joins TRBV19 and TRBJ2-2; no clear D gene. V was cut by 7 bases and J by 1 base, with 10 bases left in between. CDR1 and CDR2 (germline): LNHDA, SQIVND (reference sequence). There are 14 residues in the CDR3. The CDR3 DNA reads TGTGCCAGTAAACTATCCCAGAACACCGGGGAGCTGTTTTTT. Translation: CASKLSQNTGELFF.

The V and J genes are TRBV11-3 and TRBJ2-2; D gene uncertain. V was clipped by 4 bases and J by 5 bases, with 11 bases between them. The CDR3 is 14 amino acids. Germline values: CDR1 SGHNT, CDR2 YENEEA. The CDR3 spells CASSYRVGTGELFF. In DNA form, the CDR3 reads TGTGCCAGCAGCTATCGGGTCGGAACCGGGGAGCTGTTTTTT.

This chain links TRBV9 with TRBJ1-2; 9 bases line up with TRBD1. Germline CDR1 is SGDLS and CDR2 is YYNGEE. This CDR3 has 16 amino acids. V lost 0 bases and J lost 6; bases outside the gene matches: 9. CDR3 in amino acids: CASSVGQGVSPDGYTF. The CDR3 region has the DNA TGTGCCAGCAGCGTAGGACAGGGGGTTTCTCCTGATGGCTACACCTTC. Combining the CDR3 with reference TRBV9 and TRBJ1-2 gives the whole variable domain DSGVTQTPKHLITATGQRVTLRCSPRSGDLSVYWYQQSLDQGLQFLIQYYNGEERAKGNILERFSAQQFPDLHSELNLSSLELGDSALYFCASSVGQGVSPDGYTFGSGTRLTVV.

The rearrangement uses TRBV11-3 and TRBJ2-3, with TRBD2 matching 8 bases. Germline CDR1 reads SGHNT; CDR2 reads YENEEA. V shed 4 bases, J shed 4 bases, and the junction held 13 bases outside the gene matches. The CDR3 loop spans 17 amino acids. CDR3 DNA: TGTGCCAGCAGCTATAGCGGGACTGTCCGGGGGGCAGATACGCAGTATTTT. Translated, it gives CASSYSGTVRGADTQYF. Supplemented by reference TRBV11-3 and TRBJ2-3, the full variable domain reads EAGVVQSPRYKIIEKKQPVAFWCNPISGHNTLYWYLQNLGQGPELLIRYENEEAVDDSQLPKDRFSAERLKGVDSTLKIQPAELGDSAVYLCASSYSGTVRGADTQYFGPGTRLTVL.

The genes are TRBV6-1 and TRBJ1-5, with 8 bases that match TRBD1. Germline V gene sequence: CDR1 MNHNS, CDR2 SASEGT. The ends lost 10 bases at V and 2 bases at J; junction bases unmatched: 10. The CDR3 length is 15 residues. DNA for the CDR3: TGTGCCACAAGACAGGGGAGCGACCGCAATCAGCCCCAGCATTTT. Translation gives CATRQGSDRNQPQHF.

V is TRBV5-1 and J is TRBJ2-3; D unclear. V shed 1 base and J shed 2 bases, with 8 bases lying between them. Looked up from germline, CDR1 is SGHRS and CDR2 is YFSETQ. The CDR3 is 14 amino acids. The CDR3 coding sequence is TGCGCCAGCAGCTTGACCAGCCACACAGATACGCAGTATTTT. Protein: CASSLTSHTDTQYF. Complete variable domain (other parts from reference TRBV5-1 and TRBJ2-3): KAGVTQTPRYLIKTRGQQVTLSCSPISGHRSVSWYQQTPGQGLQFLFEYFSETQRNKGNFPGRFSGRQFSNSRSEMNVSTLELGDSALYLCASSLTSHTDTQYFGPGTRLTVL.

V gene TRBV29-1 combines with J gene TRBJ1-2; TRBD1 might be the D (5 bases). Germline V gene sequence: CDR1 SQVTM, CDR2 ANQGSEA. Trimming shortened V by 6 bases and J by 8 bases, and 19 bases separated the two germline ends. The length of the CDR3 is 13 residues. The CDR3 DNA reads TGCAGCGTCGTCAAAGGGACCCCCGTGGGCTACACCTTC. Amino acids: CSVVKGTPVGYTF.

In DNA form, the CDR3 reads TGTGCCAGCAGAATCCCCGCCGGATTCAGGGGCCGGAATGAGCAGTTCTTC. Translated, it gives CASRIPAGFRGRNEQFF. The chain has TRBV5-5 and TRBJ2-1; possible D gene TRBD1, 6 bases. The V gene lost 5 bases and the J gene lost 7 bases, with 25 bases spanning the gap. This CDR3 is built from 17 residues. Germline CDR1 and CDR2: SGHKS and YYEKEE (reference sequence).

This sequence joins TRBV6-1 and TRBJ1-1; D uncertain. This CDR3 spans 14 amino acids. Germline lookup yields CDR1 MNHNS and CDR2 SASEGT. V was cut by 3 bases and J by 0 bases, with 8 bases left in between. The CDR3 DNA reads TGTGCCAGCAGTGACAACTCCTTGAACACTGAAGCTTTCTTT. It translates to CASSDNSLNTEAFF.

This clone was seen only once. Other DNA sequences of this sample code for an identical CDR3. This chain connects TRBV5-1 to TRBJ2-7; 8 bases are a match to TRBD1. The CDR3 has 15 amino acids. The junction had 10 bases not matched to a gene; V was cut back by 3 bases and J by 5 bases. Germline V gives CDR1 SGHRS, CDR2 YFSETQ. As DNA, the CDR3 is TGCGCCAGCAGCTCTGGACAGGGCAGGTCGGACGAGCAGTACTTC. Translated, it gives CASSSGQGRSDEQYF.

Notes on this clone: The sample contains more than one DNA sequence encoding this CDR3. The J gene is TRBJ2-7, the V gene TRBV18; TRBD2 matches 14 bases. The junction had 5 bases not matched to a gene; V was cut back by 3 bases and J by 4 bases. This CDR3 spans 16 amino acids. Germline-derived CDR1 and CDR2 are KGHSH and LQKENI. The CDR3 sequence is CASSPGLAGVTYEQYF. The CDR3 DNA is TGTGCCAGCTCACCGGGACTAGCGGGAGTAACGTACGAGCAGTACTTC. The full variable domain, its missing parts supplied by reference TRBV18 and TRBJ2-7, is NAGVMQNPRHLVRRRGQEARLRCSPMKGHSHVYWYRQLPEEGLKFMVYLQKENIIDESGMPKERFSAEFPKEGPSILRIQQVVRGDSAAYFCASSPGLAGVTYEQYFGPGTRLTVT.

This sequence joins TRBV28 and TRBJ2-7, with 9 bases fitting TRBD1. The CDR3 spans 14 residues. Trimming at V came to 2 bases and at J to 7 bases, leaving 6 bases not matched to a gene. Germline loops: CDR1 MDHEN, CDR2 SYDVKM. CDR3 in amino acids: CASSLNRGLFEQYF. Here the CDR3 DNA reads TGTGCCAGCAGTTTAAACAGGGGGCTGTTTGAGCAGTACTTC. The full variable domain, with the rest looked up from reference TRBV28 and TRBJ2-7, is DVKVTQSSRYLVKRTGEKVFLECVQDMDHENMFWYRQDPGLGLRLIYFSYDVKMKEKGDIPEGYSVSREKKERFSLILESASTNQTSMYLCASSLNRGLFEQYFGPGTRLTVT.